Shown below are 30 T cell receptor beta chains from a single sample sequenced in a study of graft-versus-host responses after intestinal transplantation. Their recognized antigens are unknown. TCRdb's table, derived via immunoSEQ multiplex PCR, lists solely in-frame clones and lacks some. In the table there are about 110,000 clones, 90% to 95% of which are singletons. The sample was unstimulated CD4+ T cells sorted from spleen or lymph node cells, taken before transplant. These receptors all stem from a human donor who was the organ donor for an intestinal transplant.

The count of this clone is one. The gene calls are TRBV7-3 and TRBJ2-7, with a weak D call TRBD1 (5 bases). Germline CDR1 SGHTA, CDR2 FQGTGA. This CDR3 region has 16 residues. Trimming cost V 0 bases and J 0 bases, with 12 bases left between them. The CDR3 here is CASSLTGALSSYEQYF. The CDR3 coding sequence is TGTGCCAGCAGCTTAACAGGGGCTCTTTCCTCCTACGAGCAGTACTTC.

The chain links TRBV6-6 to TRBJ2-1, with unresolved D. Trimming pared 2 bases from V and 7 bases from J, leaving 0 bases between. CDR3 length: 10 amino acids. CDR1 and CDR2 (germline): MNHNY, SVGAGI (reference sequence). CDR3 nucleotide sequence: TGTGCCAGCAGTTACAATGAGCAGTTCTTC. It codes for CASSYNEQFF.

The V gene is TRBV9, the J gene TRBJ1-5, with D perhaps TRBD1 (5 bases). The V gene's germline CDR1 is SGDLS and CDR2 YYNGEE. This CDR3 is 13 amino acids long. Trimming stripped 7 bases from V and 3 bases from J, with 11 bases between. The CDR3 spells CASGGTDNQPQHF. CDR3 DNA sequence: TGTGCCAGCGGGGGGACGGACAATCAGCCCCAGCATTTT.

This chain joins TRBV19 and TRBJ2-6; 8 bases map to TRBD2. This CDR3 is 14 amino acids long. Germline CDR1 and CDR2: LNHDA and SQIVND (reference sequence). Trimming at V came to 3 bases and at J to 10 bases, leaving 5 bases not matched to a gene. As DNA, the CDR3 is TGTGCCAGTAGTATCGGACTAGCAGGGAACGTCCTGACTTTC. Translation: CASSIGLAGNVLTF.

The chain links TRBV4-2 to TRBJ1-4; D call uncertain. There are 14 residues in the CDR3. Germline-derived CDR1 and CDR2 are LGHNA and YNFKEQ. The ends were cut back, 1 base at V and 8 bases at J, with 11 bases in the middle. DNA for the CDR3: TGTGCCAGCAGCCAAGTGGGGATCGGAGAAAAACTGTTTTTT. Translation gives CASSQVGIGEKLFF.

J is TRBJ2-1 and V is TRBV6-1; D is perhaps TRBD2 (5 bases). The CDR3 loop spans 16 amino acids. CDR1 and CDR2 (germline): MNHNS, SASEGT. With 1 base removed from V and 0 bases from J, the gap between germline ends came to 10 bases. CDR3 region: CASSEVMGSSYNEQFF. In DNA, the CDR3 is TGTGCCAGCAGTGAAGTCATGGGGAGCTCCTACAATGAGCAGTTCTTC.

In DNA, the CDR3 is TGTGCCAGCAAAGGTATTCAAATCAATGAGCAGTTCTTC. This codes for CASKGIQINEQFF. The chain combines TRBV2 with TRBJ2-1; no clear D. V lost 7 bases and J lost 6, with 13 bases in between. The CDR3 has 13 residues. Germline V gene lookup returns CDR1 SNHLY and CDR2 FYNNEI.

The rearrangement joins TRBV6-5 to TRBJ2-1; no clear D gene. The CDR3 consists of 15 residues. Germline V lookup: CDR1 MNHEY, CDR2 SVGAGI. The V gene lost 5 bases and the J gene lost 4 bases, with 15 bases spanning the gap. The CDR3 coding sequence is TGTGCCAGCAGTCCCGGTTCCGCGGATTACAATGAGCAGTTCTTC. Translating gives CASSPGSADYNEQFF.

The V gene is TRBV19, the J gene TRBJ2-2; TRBD1 matches 8 bases. This CDR3 comprises 16 residues. Germline V lookup: CDR1 LNHDA, CDR2 SQIVND (reference sequence). Trimming at V came to 5 bases and at J to 5 bases, leaving 10 bases not matched to a gene. This CDR3 reads CASSGGTGWMTGELFF. CDR3 sequence (DNA): TGTGCCAGTAGTGGAGGGACAGGATGGATGACCGGGGAGCTGTTTTTT. Variable domain in full (rest from reference TRBV19 and TRBJ2-2): DGGITQSPKYLFRKEGQNVTLSCEQNLNHDAMYWYRQDPGQGLRLIYYSQIVNDFQKGDIAEGYSVSREKKESFPLTVTSAQKNPTAFYLCASSGGTGWMTGELFFGEGSRLTVL.

This clone was detected once. The genes are TRBV30 and TRBJ1-5; D call uncertain. V was shortened by 3 bases and J by 7 bases, with 13 bases between the two germline ends. This CDR3 contains 13 residues. Germline CDR1 is GTSNPN and CDR2 is SVGIG (reference sequence). The chain's CDR3 is CAWSSSGRQPQHF. As DNA, the CDR3 is TGTGCCTGGAGCTCCTCGGGTCGGCAGCCCCAGCATTTT.

The chain links TRBV7-2 to TRBJ2-1; TRBD1 matches at 7 bases. J was trimmed by 10 bases and V by 1 base; bases with no gene match: 7. Germline CDR1 SGHTA, CDR2 FQGNSA. The CDR3 has 14 residues. This CDR3 reads CASSLGNRGGEQFF. The CDR3 DNA is TGTGCCAGCAGCTTAGGAAACAGAGGGGGCGAGCAGTTCTTC.

The chain couples TRBV7-2 to TRBJ2-7, with 8 bases identical to TRBD2. Germline V gene sequence: CDR1 SGHTA, CDR2 FQGNSA. J gave up 3 bases and V 2 bases, and 6 bases lay outside the gene matches. The CDR3 extends over 15 amino acids. CDR3 loop: CASSLWAGGNYEQYF. DNA of the CDR3: TGTGCCAGCAGCTTATGGGCGGGGGGTAACTACGAGCAGTACTTC.

The chain combines TRBV5-1 with TRBJ2-7; maybe TRBD2 (5 bases). CDR1 is SGHRS and CDR2 is YFSETQ in the germline V gene. The germline V and J ends were trimmed by 6 bases and 12 bases, with 22 bases remaining between them. The CDR3 has 13 amino acids. The CDR3 DNA sequence: TGCGCCAGCACGCAGAGGGAAGTAAATGCTTTGTACTTC. Translating it yields CASTQREVNALYF.

The chain has TRBV18 and TRBJ1-1; 11 nucleotides align to TRBD1. The trim removed 4 bases at V and 2 bases at J, leaving 3 bases unmatched. The CDR3 spans 15 residues. Germline CDR1 reads KGHSH; CDR2 reads LQKENI. CDR3 sequence reads: CASSRGQGANTEAFF. The CDR3 nucleotides are TGTGCCAGCTCACGAGGACAGGGGGCCAACACTGAAGCTTTCTTT.

In its sample, this clone was seen a few times. This chain links TRBV19 with TRBJ2-1, with TRBD2 matching 7 bases. V was pared by 3 bases and J by 3 bases, with 2 bases of the junction left unmatched. The germline V gene encodes CDR1 LNHDA and CDR2 SQIVND (reference sequence). This CDR3 has 14 amino acids. The CDR3: CASSMPSGYNEQFF. The CDR3 bases are TGTGCCAGTAGTATGCCTAGCGGCTACAATGAGCAGTTCTTC.

The chain carries TRBV7-2 and TRBJ2-7; 13 bases are a match to TRBD2. Germline assignment: CDR1 SGHTA and CDR2 FQGNSA. Trimming took 5 bases from V and 4 from J; bases not matched to a gene: 11. The CDR3 is 17 amino acids. The CDR3 sequence: CASSPYPGTSGDYEQYF. In nucleotides, the CDR3 is TGTGCCAGCAGCCCTTATCCCGGGACTAGCGGGGATTACGAGCAGTACTTC.

As concerns this clone: Mismatch with germline at one junction end may stem from a read error. The gene calls are TRBV18 and TRBJ1-1; 9 bases map to TRBD1. The CDR3 sequence is 14 residues long. Germline CDR1 and CDR2: KGHSH and LQKENI. CDR3 in amino acids: CASAESGTGTGAFF. Here the CDR3 DNA reads TGTGCCAGCGCCGAGAGCGGGACAGGGACTGGAGCTTTCTTT.

The CDR3 bases are TGTGCCATCACTCGGGGGACTAGCGGGCTTAATGAGCAGTTCTTC. It translates to CAITRGTSGLNEQFF. The chain combines TRBV10-3 with TRBJ2-1; 12 bases line up with TRBD2. Germline loops: CDR1 ENHRY, CDR2 SYGVKD. The CDR3 sequence is 15 residues long. The ends lost 7 bases at V and 7 bases at J; junction bases unmatched: 8.

The chain links TRBV5-5 to TRBJ2-7, with no clear D. The CDR3 loop spans 13 amino acids. Trimming took off 4 bases at V and 3 bases at J, with 11 bases between the two ends. CDR1 is SGHKS and CDR2 is YYEKEE in the germline V gene (reference sequence). CDR3 residues: CASSTTGDYEQYF. For the CDR3, the DNA is TGTGCCAGCAGCACGACTGGAGACTACGAGCAGTACTTC.

V and J are TRBV29-1 and TRBJ2-3; D may be TRBD1 or TRBD2 (5 bases each). The V and J ends lost 7 bases and 2 bases respectively, with 16 bases between them. This CDR3 is built from 14 residues. The V gene's germline CDR1 is SQVTM and CDR2 ANQGSEA. The CDR3 nucleotides read TGCAGCGCCCATCGGGACGGCCCCACAGATACGCAGTATTTT. This encodes CSAHRDGPTDTQYF.

The chain is built from TRBV2 and TRBJ1-2; D might be TRBD1 (6 bases). From germline, CDR1 is SNHLY and CDR2 FYNNEI. The CDR3 length is 14 residues. V was clipped by 6 bases and J by 2 bases, with 13 bases between them. CDR3 loop: CASSTRTANYGYTF. In DNA form, the CDR3 reads TGTGCCAGCAGCACCCGGACAGCAAACTATGGCTACACCTTC.

This rearrangement joins TRBV5-1 to TRBJ2-7; TRBD1 aligns across 10 bases. After removal of 2 bases from V and 2 bases from J, the junction contained 4 bases not matched to a gene. This CDR3 contains 15 residues. Germline V CDR1 and CDR2: SGHRS, YFSETQ. This chain's CDR3 is CASSFTGTGAYEQYF. The CDR3 DNA reads as TGCGCCAGCAGCTTCACCGGGACAGGGGCCTACGAGCAGTACTTC.

The V and J genes are TRBV10-3 and TRBJ2-5; TRBD1 agrees at 10 bases. Germline CDR1 and CDR2: ENHRY and SYGVKD. The ends lost 6 bases at V and 4 bases at J; junction bases unmatched: 5. CDR3 length: 14 residues. CDR3 nucleotides: TGTGCCATCAGCGGACGGGACAGGGGAGAGACCCAGTACTTC. Translated, it gives CAISGRDRGETQYF.

V is TRBV27 and J is TRBJ2-1; unclear D gene. Germline V gene data show CDR1 as MNHEY and CDR2 as SMNVEV (reference sequence). This CDR3 is 15 amino acids long. Trimming took off 0 bases at V and 9 bases at J, with 15 bases between the two ends. The CDR3 bases are TGTGCCAGCAGTTTATCGTCCGTTCCCATCGGTGAGCAGTTCTTC. This gives the protein CASSLSSVPIGEQFF.

The CDR3 DNA reads as TGTGCCAGCAGTTTATGGGCAAATGAGCAGTTCTTC. Residues: CASSLWANEQFF. The J gene is TRBJ2-1, the V gene TRBV28; D remains unclear. Germline CDR1 and CDR2: MDHEN and SYDVKM. CDR3 length: 12 amino acids. V lost 0 bases to trimming and J lost 7 bases, with 4 bases between them.

Concerning this clone itself: Germline is not matched at one junction end, which may reflect a read error. Distinct nucleotide sequences in the sample also encode this CDR3. The CDR3 DNA sequence: TGTGCCAGCAGCCAAAAGCCACAGGGATTATGGGAAAAACTGTTTTTT. It translates to CASSQKPQGLWEKLFF. This chain uses TRBV4-1 with TRBJ1-4, with D maybe TRBD1 (6 bases). The CDR3 covers 16 residues. The germline V gene encodes CDR1 MGHRA and CDR2 YSYEKL.

The gene calls are TRBV6-1 and TRBJ1-2, with D perhaps matching TRBD1 (5 bases). The ends were cut back, 4 bases at V and 8 bases at J, with 14 bases in the middle. Germline V CDR1 and CDR2: MNHNS, SASEGT. The CDR3 contains 13 residues. This CDR3 is CASSATLGEGYTF. The CDR3 bases are TGTGCCAGCAGTGCTACTCTAGGGGAGGGCTACACCTTC.

This chain links TRBV30 with TRBJ2-7; 11 nucleotides agree with TRBD2. This CDR3 contains 17 residues. J gave up 3 bases and V 2 bases, and 12 bases lay outside the gene matches. Germline CDR1 and CDR2: GTSNPN and SVGIG (reference sequence). The CDR3 loop is CAWSLGATSGMYYEQYF. The CDR3 DNA follows: TGTGCCTGGAGTTTAGGGGCGACTAGCGGGATGTACTACGAGCAGTACTTC.

This clone was seen a single time. The chain has TRBV5-4 and TRBJ1-1; no definite D call. CDR3 length: 13 amino acids. Trimming cost V 0 bases and J 4 bases, with 7 bases left between them. Per germline, CDR1 SGHNT and CDR2 YYREEE (reference sequence). This CDR3 reads CASSLEFGTEAFF. In DNA form, the CDR3 reads TGTGCCAGCAGCTTGGAATTCGGCACTGAAGCTTTCTTT.

V usage is TRBV19 and J usage is TRBJ1-1; D ambiguous. CDR3 length equals 14 residues. Between the trimmed V and J ends, which lost 8 bases and 1 base, there was a span of 14 bases. Looked up from germline, CDR1 is LNHDA and CDR2 is SQIVND (reference sequence). CDR3 sequence reads: CASLGRERNTEAFF. The CDR3 DNA reads TGTGCCAGTCTCGGGAGGGAGAGGAACACTGAAGCTTTCTTT. The full variable domain, its missing parts supplied by reference TRBV19 and TRBJ1-1, is DGGITQSPKYLFRKEGQNVTLSCEQNLNHDAMYWYRQDPGQGLRLIYYSQIVNDFQKGDIAEGYSVSREKKESFPLTVTSAQKNPTAFYLCASLGRERNTEAFFGQGTRLTVV.